This T cell receptor beta chain was sequenced during a study of persistence of HIV-infected CD4 T cells. General observations from the study: The rare CMV-responding cells with HIV-1 proviruses were not separately TCR-sequenced.

The CDR3 sequence is 14 residues long. V was pared by 8 bases and J by 4 bases, with 15 bases between. Germline-derived CDR1 and CDR2 are SNHLY and FYNNEI. The immunoSEQ assay was version 4, run in survey mode. The data were produced by immunoSEQ multiplex PCR, yet TCRdb's version contains in-frame clones alone and is incomplete. The sample lists 35,000 or so clones, about 85% occurring once. An overlapping HIV-1 Gag peptide pool stimulated these cells at roughly 1 ug/peptide/mL. CD40L/CD69 double-negative CD45RO-high memory CD4+ T cells were collected. Concerning this clone: Its target is not known.

The chain combines TRBV2 with TRBJ1-5; D unresolved. The sequence derives from an adult with HIV. The donor label of this sample is uncertain. This specimen was cultured CD4+ T cells from PBMCs, taken from a patient who received antiretroviral therapy. The CDR3 loop is CASGERRANQPQHF. DNA of the CDR3: TGTGCCAGCGGAGAGAGACGAGCGAATCAGCCCCAGCATTTT.